This T cell receptor (beta chain) stems from a study of CD8 T cells in Susac syndrome. With random hexamers, 0.5 to 1 ug RNA was reverse transcribed. TCRdb reprocessed the immunoSEQ multiplex PCR reads with MiXCR, giving one entry per CDR3 protein. The repertoire has approximately 170,000 distinct CDR3 sequences, approximately 94% of them found once; the top ten carry about 0.086%. V gave up 0 bases and J gave up 3 bases, with 8 bases separating them. The CDR3 spans 14 residues. The chain is built from TRBV12-3 or TRBV12-4 and TRBJ1-1; tentatively, D is TRBD1 (5 bases). The source of this sequence is a human donor with multiple sclerosis. The specimen was CD4+ T cells from PBMCs. The CDR3 nucleotides are TGTGCCAGCAGTTTAGCGGGGGGTTACACTGAAGCTTTCTTT. As protein: CASSLAGGYTEAFF.